The rows below give T cell receptor beta chains drawn from one sample of a study of control samples from healthy donors and cancer patients. TCRdb's table, derived via immunoSEQ multiplex PCR, lists solely in-frame clones and lacks some. Here the sample spans about 31,000 clones, roughly 94% being singletons. The sample comprised blood. These receptors originate from a man aged 60-69 years in good health. Both conserved end residues are part of each CDR3. Fields, in order: D gene, clone size, J gene, V gene, CDR3 protein, CDR3 DNA. The D gene is left open where the match is weak. Part of the rows lack a size; the others show once, few, many or a class for expanded clones.

-	once	TRBJ2-5	TRBV5-8	CASSLGQWGETQYF	TGTGCCAGCAGCTTAGGACAGTGGGGGGAGACCCAGTACTTC
TRBD1	-	TRBJ1-1	TRBV27	CASRKQGSTEAFF	TGTGCCAGCAGAAAACAGGGGAGCACTGAAGCTTTCTTT
-	-	TRBJ2-7	TRBV7-3	CASSLRQPDEQYF	TGTGCCAGCAGCCTCAGACAGCCCGACGAGCAGTACTTC
TRBD1	-	TRBJ1-1	TRBV6-5	CASGQVKNTEAFF	TGTGCCTCAGGACAGGTTAAGAACACTGAAGCTTTCTTT
TRBD2	-	TRBJ2-7	TRBV7-9	CASSQYSGVAYEQYF	TGTGCCAGCAGCCAATATAGCGGGGTCGCCTACGAGCAGTACTTC
-	-	TRBJ2-2	TRBV6-5	CASNRLAYNTGELFF	TGTGCCAGCAACCGGCTAGCGTACAACACCGGGGAGCTGTTTTTT
TRBD2	-	TRBJ2-5	TRBV10-3	CAISESTSGETQYF	TGTGCCATCAGTGAGTCGACTAGCGGAGAGACCCAGTACTTC
TRBD1	-	TRBJ1-2	TRBV5-6	CASSLLGQGDYGYTF	TGTGCCAGCAGCTTGTTAGGACAGGGGGACTATGGCTACACCTTC
-	-	TRBJ2-5	TRBV7-9	CASSSKTKRPGQETQYF	TGTGCCAGCAGCTCTAAGACCAAAAGGCCAGGCCAAGAGACCCAGTACTTC
-	-	TRBJ1-2	TRBV7-9	CASSPQRTGNYGYTF	TGTGCCAGCAGCCCCCAGCGTACAGGGAACTATGGCTACACCTTC
-	-	TRBJ2-7	TRBV3-1/TRBV3-2	CASSQARTEAYEQYF	TGTGCCAGCAGCCAAGCTAGGACAGAAGCCTACGAGCAGTACTTC
TRBD2	-	TRBJ2-3	TRBV6-2/TRBV6-3	CASSYARKRGETDTQYF	TGTGCCAGCAGTTATGCCCGCAAACGGGGGGAGACAGATACGCAGTATTTT
-	-	TRBJ1-2	TRBV4-2	CASSQGKTDPYGYTF	TGTGCCAGCAGCCAAGGGAAGACAGACCCCTATGGCTACACCTTC
-	-	TRBJ2-2	TRBV3-1/TRBV3-2	CASSQRAGTGELFF	TGTGCCAGCAGCCAAAGGGCGGGGACCGGGGAGCTGTTTTTT
TRBD1	once	TRBJ1-2	TRBV27	CASSQRQGSGYTF	TGTGCCAGCAGTCAGCGACAGGGGAGTGGCTACACCTTC
TRBD1	-	TRBJ2-7	TRBV7-2	CASSLGSGGAYEQYF	TGTGCCAGCAGCTTAGGGTCAGGGGGTGCCTACGAGCAGTACTTC
TRBD2	-	TRBJ2-3	TRBV7-8	CASSLLAGGSTDTQYF	TGTGCCAGCAGCTTATTAGCGGGGGGAAGCACAGATACGCAGTATTTT
TRBD2	-	TRBJ2-1	TRBV10-1	CASSARGSSGGAGEAEQFF	TGCGCCAGCAGTGCCCGAGGGTCTAGCGGGGGGGCCGGGGAGGCTGAGCAGTTCTTC
TRBD1	-	TRBJ1-2	TRBV9	CASTLRGQSNYGYTF	TGTGCCAGCACCCTTAGGGGGCAGTCTAACTATGGCTACACCTTC
-	-	TRBJ2-6	TRBV6-9	CASSPEWPYDKSRANALTF	TGTGCCAGCAGTCCTGAGTGGCCTTACGACAAAAGTCGGGCCAACGCCCTGACTTTC
TRBD1	-	TRBJ1-6	TRBV7-8	CASSTRDRDSPLHF	TGTGCCAGCAGCACCCGGGACAGGGATTCACCCCTCCACTTT
-	-	TRBJ2-6	TRBV6-1	CASSDLVIGANVLTF	TGTGCCAGCAGTGATTTGGTCATTGGGGCCAACGTCCTGACTTTC
TRBD1	-	TRBJ1-5	TRBV27	CASSQSRTGGDQPQHF	TGTGCCAGCAGCCAGTCACGGACAGGGGGCGATCAGCCCCAGCATTTT
TRBD1	-	TRBJ2-2	TRBV20-1	CSASDRGDAGELFF	TGCAGTGCTAGTGACAGGGGAGACGCCGGGGAGCTGTTTTTT
-	-	TRBJ1-1	TRBV11-2	CASSLGRLGENTEAFF	TGTGCCAGCAGCTTAGGGAGGTTGGGGGAGAACACTGAAGCTTTCTTT
TRBD2	-	TRBJ2-3	TRBV20-1	CSASQGSGGSDTQYF	TGCAGTGCTAGTCAGGGTAGCGGGGGTTCAGATACGCAGTATTTT
-	-	TRBJ1-3	TRBV1	CTSSQDPAPSSGNTIYF	TGCACCAGCAGCCAAGATCCGGCACCGTCATCTGGAAACACCATATATTTT
TRBD1	-	TRBJ2-2	TRBV9	CASSVGRIGTANTGELFF	TGTGCCAGCAGCGTTGGCAGGATTGGGACAGCGAACACCGGGGAGCTGTTTTTT
-	-	TRBJ1-3	TRBV7-9	CASSPQGSGNTIYF	TGTGCCAGCAGCCCACAGGGATCTGGAAACACCATATATTTT
-	-	TRBJ2-5	TRBV15	CATSREMGDGNQETQYF	TGTGCCACCAGCAGAGAGATGGGAGACGGAAACCAAGAGACCCAGTACTTC